This is a list of T cell receptor beta chains from one sample in a study of cytomegalovirus exposure and HLA in healthy donors. The protocol was immunoSEQ multiplex PCR, while the TCRdb copy is restricted to in-frame clones and leaves out a portion. Of around 120,000 clones in the sample, over 65% were seen once. The material sequenced was PBMCs. The receptors shown here come from a woman between 35 and 50 years old in good health and CMV-seropositive. Each CDR3 is given with its conserved first and last residue. The order of the fields is J gene, clone size, V gene, D gene, CDR3 DNA, CDR3 protein. D genes are given only for firm matches. The size of a clone is reported for some rows only, either as once, few or many, or as a class for expanded clones.

j_call: TRBJ1-5; clone_size: -; v_call: TRBV19; d_call: -; cdr3_nt: TGTGCCAGTAGTAAAACTGGTCCCAATCAGCCCCAGCATTTT; cdr3_aa: CASSKTGPNQPQHF
j_call: TRBJ2-7; clone_size: -; v_call: TRBV1; d_call: -; cdr3_nt: TGCACCAGCAGCCAAAAACCCCACGTAGGAGGACTAGCGGGAGCGGGCGAGCAGTACTTC; cdr3_aa: CTSSQKPHVGGLAGAGEQYF
j_call: TRBJ2-7; clone_size: -; v_call: TRBV5-6; d_call: -; cdr3_nt: TGTGCCAGCAGCTTCTGGGGACAAGGCTACGAGCAGTACTTC; cdr3_aa: CASSFWGQGYEQYF
j_call: TRBJ2-3; clone_size: -; v_call: TRBV30; d_call: -; cdr3_nt: TGTGCCTGGAGTGTTGGCGGGGCAATGGCAGATACGCAGTATTTT; cdr3_aa: CAWSVGGAMADTQYF
j_call: TRBJ2-7; clone_size: few; v_call: TRBV29-1; d_call: TRBD1; cdr3_nt: TGCAGCGTTAAGAAGGGTATCGGGACAGCCTACGAGCAGTACTTC; cdr3_aa: CSVKKGIGTAYEQYF
j_call: TRBJ1-4; clone_size: once; v_call: TRBV25-1; d_call: -; cdr3_nt: TGTGCCAGCAGTGAGGATTGGGTAGGGAGTGAAAAACTGTTTTTT; cdr3_aa: CASSEDWVGSEKLFF
j_call: TRBJ1-2; clone_size: -; v_call: TRBV5-1; d_call: TRBD1; cdr3_nt: TGCGCCAGCAGCCCACTACAGGGGGGCTATGGCTACACCTTC; cdr3_aa: CASSPLQGGYGYTF
j_call: TRBJ2-5; clone_size: few; v_call: TRBV19; d_call: TRBD1; cdr3_nt: TGTGCCAGTAGTATTAGAAACAGGGGTGAGGAGACCCAGTACTTC; cdr3_aa: CASSIRNRGEETQYF
j_call: TRBJ1-3; clone_size: -; v_call: TRBV7-6; d_call: -; cdr3_nt: TGTGCCAGCAAAGGGGGTGCCGGAAACACCATATATTTT; cdr3_aa: CASKGGAGNTIYF
j_call: TRBJ2-4; clone_size: -; v_call: TRBV19; d_call: TRBD1; cdr3_nt: TGTGCCAGTAGTGCTCGTACAGGGGTAGCCAAAAACATTCAGTACTTC; cdr3_aa: CASSARTGVAKNIQYF
j_call: TRBJ1-2; clone_size: -; v_call: TRBV29-1; d_call: -; cdr3_nt: TGCAGCTTCTCGGGGGACTATGGCTACACCTTC; cdr3_aa: CSFSGDYGYTF
j_call: TRBJ1-1; clone_size: -; v_call: TRBV7-2; d_call: TRBD1; cdr3_nt: TGTGCCAGCAGGTCCGGGACAGCGAACACTGAAGCTTTCTTT; cdr3_aa: CASRSGTANTEAFF
j_call: TRBJ1-3; clone_size: once; v_call: TRBV11-2; d_call: -; cdr3_nt: TGTGCCAGCAGCTTAGTCTTACAGACCCTCATGGGTAACACCATATATTTT; cdr3_aa: CASSLVLQTLMGNTIYF
j_call: TRBJ2-1; clone_size: -; v_call: TRBV6-6; d_call: -; cdr3_nt: TGTGCCAGCACATTAGTTAGCCGCTCCTACAATGAGCAGTTCTTC; cdr3_aa: CASTLVSRSYNEQFF
j_call: TRBJ1-6; clone_size: once; v_call: TRBV4-2; d_call: -; cdr3_nt: TGTGCCAGCAGCCAAGAGATGGTTCAGGGCGGTTGGAATTCACCCCTCCACTTT; cdr3_aa: CASSQEMVQGGWNSPLHF
j_call: TRBJ1-1; clone_size: -; v_call: TRBV9; d_call: -; cdr3_nt: TGTGCCAGCAGCGTAGGAACAGAGGGCACTGAAGCTTTCTTT; cdr3_aa: CASSVGTEGTEAFF
j_call: TRBJ2-1; clone_size: -; v_call: TRBV27; d_call: -; cdr3_nt: TGTGCCAGCAGTCCCGACTCGCGGGGCTCCTACAATGAGCAGTTCTTC; cdr3_aa: CASSPDSRGSYNEQFF
j_call: TRBJ1-1; clone_size: -; v_call: TRBV5-4; d_call: -; cdr3_nt: TGTGCCAGCAGCACTAACTCGGGGGTGAACACTGAAGCTTTCTTT; cdr3_aa: CASSTNSGVNTEAFF
j_call: TRBJ2-7; clone_size: -; v_call: TRBV6-4; d_call: TRBD2; cdr3_nt: TGTGCCAGCAGTGAGAAGACTAGCGGGGAACAGCAGTACTTC; cdr3_aa: CASSEKTSGEQQYF
j_call: TRBJ2-7; clone_size: -; v_call: TRBV23-1; d_call: TRBD1; cdr3_nt: TGCGCCAGCAGTCAATTCGGAGGAAAGGGGAATGGACAGGGCCACCTCTCCTACGAGCAGTACTTC; cdr3_aa: CASSQFGGKGNGQGHLSYEQYF
j_call: TRBJ2-2; clone_size: -; v_call: TRBV11-3; d_call: TRBD2; cdr3_nt: TGTGCCAGCAGCTTAGGGACTAGCGGGAGCACCGGGGAGCTGTTTTTT; cdr3_aa: CASSLGTSGSTGELFF
j_call: TRBJ2-7; clone_size: -; v_call: TRBV7-2; d_call: TRBD2; cdr3_nt: TGTGCCAGCAGCTTAGGACTCGGCGGGAGGGCCTACGAGCAGTACTTC; cdr3_aa: CASSLGLGGRAYEQYF
j_call: TRBJ2-1; clone_size: once; v_call: TRBV21-1; d_call: -; cdr3_nt: TGTGCCAGCAGCCTCTCTTGGGAACTAGCGGGAGGGCCCCACAATGAGCAGTTCTTC; cdr3_aa: CASSLSWELAGGPHNEQFF
j_call: TRBJ1-5; clone_size: -; v_call: TRBV27; d_call: -; cdr3_nt: TGTGCCAGCAGTTCAGAGGGACTCCTCAATCAGCCCCAGCATTTT; cdr3_aa: CASSSEGLLNQPQHF